This TCR beta chain stems from a study of T cell repertoires in cytomegalovirus infection. Study-level background: Indications of both CMV infection and matching HLA type were provided by public TCR beta signatures. Study results and limitations: HLA-C-restricted CMV-specific TCR beta clonotypes prevailed in the ex vivo response.

On this clonotype: Its antigen is still unknown.

One entry per CDR3 protein, called by TCRdb with MiXCR from the reads. The sample carries under 850,000 distinct CDR3 sequences, 35% recorded once. This receptor was identified in a human donor in good health (CMV status not recorded). Some clones in this sample may be carry-over from other donors' samples. The sample comprised PBMCs.

CDR3 residues: CARYWGGGYTF. CDR3 nucleotides: TGTGCCAGATATTGGGGGGGTGGCTACACCTTC. The rearrangement joins TRBV27 to TRBJ1-2, with a weak D call TRBD1 (5 bases). This CDR3 comprises 11 residues. V was trimmed by 9 bases and J by 7 bases, leaving 12 bases between them. CDR1 and CDR2 (germline): MNHEY, SMNVEV (reference sequence).